Following are 30 T cell receptor beta chains from one sample sequenced in a study of T cell changes during pregnancy in multiple sclerosis. Using immunoSEQ multiplex PCR, the repertoire was profiled, and TCRdb retains in-frame clones only, with some absent. The sample gives some 80,000 clones, 94% of which show up once; 2% to 2.5% is in the top ten. The input for sequencing was peripheral blood, taken in the third trimester of pregnancy. Every receptor here comes from a female donor with multiple sclerosis, enrolled in a pregnancy study.

V and J are TRBV6-4 and TRBJ2-1; the D gene is possibly TRBD1 (7 bases). Germline V lookup: CDR1 MRHNA, CDR2 SNTAGT. Trimming took off 5 bases at V and 8 bases at J, with 16 bases between the two ends. The CDR3 loop spans 14 amino acids. CDR3 residues: CASSWQGGTDEQFF. CDR3 nucleotide sequence: TGTGCCAGCAGTTGGCAGGGGGGAACGGATGAGCAGTTCTTC.

The chain has TRBV30 and TRBJ2-2, with 9 bases aligning to TRBD2. Germline lookup yields CDR1 GTSNPN and CDR2 SVGIG (reference sequence). This CDR3 has 17 residues. Losses at the gene ends were 0 bases for V and 7 bases for J; bases not matched to a gene: 12. The CDR3 bases are TGTGCCTGGAGTGTAGATTGGGCGGGGGGGCCCCTCGGGGAGCTGTTTTTT. Its translation: CAWSVDWAGGPLGELFF. The full variable domain, its missing parts supplied by reference TRBV30 and TRBJ2-2, is SQTIHQWPATLVQPVGSPLSLECTVEGTSNPNLYWYRQAAGRGLQLLFYSVGIGQISSEVPQNLSASRPQDRQFILSSKKLLLSDSGFYLCAWSVDWAGGPLGELFFGEGSRLTVL.

The V and J genes are TRBV5-4 and TRBJ2-2; D is perhaps TRBD1 (5 bases). CDR1 and CDR2 (germline): SGHNT, YYREEE (reference sequence). Deletions cut 6 bases from V and 5 bases from J, with 20 bases between. The CDR3 is made up of 16 amino acids. The CDR3 DNA sequence: TGTGCCAGCACAACAAGACAGAGCTCAGGGACCGGGGAGCTGTTTTTT. Residues: CASTTRQSSGTGELFF.

The chain uses TRBV2 and TRBJ2-7; D perhaps matches TRBD2 (7 bases). Germline lookup yields CDR1 SNHLY and CDR2 FYNNEI. This CDR3 spans 14 amino acids. The V end was cut by 2 bases, the J end by 3 bases, with 11 bases between. The CDR3 protein is CASSEIGGDYEQYF. Here the CDR3 DNA reads TGTGCCAGCAGTGAAATAGGGGGGGACTACGAGCAGTACTTC.

This sequence joins TRBV27 and TRBJ1-5; 7 bases match TRBD1. V was pared by 4 bases and J by 0 bases, with 6 bases of the junction left unmatched. The CDR3 covers 16 residues. Germline V CDR1 and CDR2: MNHEY, SMNVEV (reference sequence). The CDR3 protein is CASSSLTGSSNQPQHF. CDR3 in DNA: TGTGCCAGCAGTTCCCTGACAGGGAGTAGCAATCAGCCCCAGCATTTT.

This chain links TRBV7-9 with TRBJ1-1, with a possible D match to TRBD1 (6 bases). CDR1 is SEHNR and CDR2 is FQNEAQ in the germline V gene (reference sequence). The CDR3 totals 13 residues. V was clipped by 5 bases and J by 10 bases, with 17 bases between them. CDR3 sequence: CASSESGGAGAFF. CDR3 DNA sequence: TGTGCCAGCAGCGAGTCGGGGGGCGCAGGAGCTTTCTTT.

The rearrangement links TRBV5-1 to TRBJ2-7; no definite D call. Trimming shortened V by 0 bases and J by 1 base, and 11 bases separated the two germline ends. The CDR3 is made up of 15 amino acids. Germline CDR1 reads SGHRS; CDR2 reads YFSETQ. CDR3 bases: TGCGCCAGCAGCTTGGGCAGGATACCTTCCTACGAGCAGTACTTC. This gives the protein CASSLGRIPSYEQYF.

V gene TRBV6-5 combines with J gene TRBJ1-1; the D gene is possibly TRBD1 (6 bases). Germline CDR1 reads MNHEY; CDR2 reads SVGAGI. Trimming took 7 bases from V and 4 from J, leaving 16 bases between them. The CDR3 loop spans 14 amino acids. The CDR3 region has the DNA TGTGCCAGCACCGAGGGGGGGGTCGGCACTGAAGCTTTCTTT. It is translated as CASTEGGVGTEAFF.

This clone showed up just once. J is TRBJ2-3 and V is TRBV11-2; possibly TRBD1 for D (6 bases). The CDR3 runs 17 residues. CDR1 and CDR2 from the germline V gene are SGHAT and FQNNGV. V lost 0 bases to trimming and J lost 7 bases, with 20 bases between them. CDR3 amino acids: CASSLDTSQGRTHTQYF. The CDR3 DNA is TGTGCCAGCAGCTTAGATACTTCACAGGGAAGAACGCATACGCAGTATTTT.

The J gene is TRBJ1-2, the V gene TRBV19, with 7 bases fitting TRBD1. Looked up from germline, CDR1 is LNHDA and CDR2 is SQIVND (reference sequence). J lost 8 bases, V lost 1 base, and 10 bases had no gene match. The CDR3 is 15 amino acids. The CDR3 DNA reads TGTGCCAGTAGTATAGGGACAGGCCGCTTCTGGGGCTACACCTTC. This codes for CASSIGTGRFWGYTF.

The chain links TRBV19 to TRBJ1-1; D remains ambiguous. The CDR3 is 15 amino acids. The V gene's germline CDR1 is LNHDA and CDR2 SQIVND (reference sequence). V was clipped by 3 bases and J by 1 base, with 12 bases between them. The CDR3 nucleotides read TGTGCCAGTAGTATCGTCCGGTCCGCGAACACTGAAGCTTTCTTT. Encoded protein: CASSIVRSANTEAFF. Filled out from reference TRBV19 and TRBJ1-1, the complete variable domain reads DGGITQSPKYLFRKEGQNVTLSCEQNLNHDAMYWYRQDPGQGLRLIYYSQIVNDFQKGDIAEGYSVSREKKESFPLTVTSAQKNPTAFYLCASSIVRSANTEAFFGQGTRLTVV.

The chain recombines TRBV4-1 with TRBJ2-5; 7 positions match TRBD2. Germline V gene data show CDR1 as MGHRA and CDR2 as YSYEKL. With V trimmed by 5 bases and J by 0 bases, 3 bases remained unmatched. The CDR3 contains 14 residues. The CDR3 loop is CASSFGTNQETQYF. The CDR3 DNA reads as TGCGCCAGCAGCTTCGGGACTAACCAAGAGACCCAGTACTTC.

The chain employs TRBV5-6 and TRBJ1-1; the match to TRBD1 covers 7 bases. After removal of 6 bases from V and 1 base from J, the junction contained 9 bases not matched to a gene. This CDR3 comprises 15 residues. Germline V gene data show CDR1 as SGHDT and CDR2 as YYEEEE. In nucleotides, the CDR3 is TGTGCCAGCACCTTAGGTGACAGGGAGAACACTGAAGCTTTCTTT. Its translation: CASTLGDRENTEAFF.

The chain uses TRBV21-1 and TRBJ2-6; the DNA was not used to check the table's D call, TRBD2. TRBV21-1 is a pseudogene locus. There are 16 residues in the CDR3. The chain's CDR3 is CASSKFRERGANVLTF. DNA for the CDR3: TGTGCCAGCAGCAAATTTAGGGAGAGAGGGGCCAACGTCCTGACTTTC.

The V call is TRBV18, the J call TRBJ1-1, with D possibly matching TRBD1 (5 bases). Germline V CDR1 and CDR2: KGHSH, LQKENI. The CDR3 length is 14 residues. Deletions cut 5 bases from V and 6 bases from J, with 16 bases between. This chain's CDR3 is CASSGSGRVAEAFF. The DNA for the CDR3 is TGTGCCAGCTCAGGGTCGGGCAGGGTGGCTGAAGCTTTCTTT.

The rearrangement joins TRBV11-2 to TRBJ1-2; D not certain. This CDR3 comprises 14 residues. Per the germline V gene, CDR1 is SGHAT and CDR2 is FQNNGV. Trimming took off 3 bases at V and 1 base at J, with 9 bases between the two ends. The CDR3: CASSLSGSNYGYTF. The CDR3 bases are TGTGCCAGCAGCTTGTCTGGGAGTAACTATGGCTACACCTTC.

This chain connects TRBV19 to TRBJ2-7; D is perhaps TRBD2 (5 bases). CDR3 size: 11 residues. From germline, CDR1 is LNHDA and CDR2 SQIVND (reference sequence). V lost 4 bases and J 4 bases, leaving 5 bases between the germline ends. CDR3 protein: CASSSGYEQYF. The CDR3, as DNA: TGTGCCAGTAGTAGCGGGTACGAGCAGTACTTC.

The chain joins TRBV13 to TRBJ1-4, with 8 nucleotides matching TRBD1. The germline gives CDR1 PRHDT, CDR2 FYEKMQ (reference sequence). CDR3 length: 17 residues. The V segment lost 5 bases and the J segment 8 bases; nucleotides outside the gene matches: 16. For the CDR3, the DNA is TGTGCCAGCAGCGAAAACAGGGGGGTGAGAGGGCGCGAAAAACTGTTTTTT. Protein product: CASSENRGVRGREKLFF.

In DNA, the CDR3 is TGTGCCAGCAGAGAAAGTCCCGGGACAGGGGGAAACACCATATATTTT. This sequence encodes CASRESPGTGGNTIYF. This sequence joins TRBV2 and TRBJ1-3; TRBD1 agrees at 9 bases. This CDR3 contains 16 residues. Germline V CDR1 and CDR2: SNHLY, FYNNEI. V was clipped by 6 bases and J by 4 bases; unmatched bases: 10.

J is TRBJ1-2 and V is TRBV2, with D unclear. Between the trimmed V and J ends, which lost 8 bases and 8 bases, there was a span of 9 bases. Germline-derived CDR1 and CDR2 are SNHLY and FYNNEI. The CDR3 runs to 10 residues. The CDR3 DNA sequence: TGTGCCAGCCAAGAGAGAGGCTACACCTTC. It yields the protein CASQERGYTF.

The gene calls are TRBV6-1 and TRBJ1-5; no reliable D call. Germline CDR1 MNHNS, CDR2 SASEGT. The germline V and J ends were trimmed by 2 bases and 7 bases, with 15 bases remaining between them. CDR3 length: 15 amino acids. This CDR3 reads CASSETPGWAQPQHF. DNA of the CDR3: TGTGCCAGCAGTGAAACCCCTGGGTGGGCCCAGCCCCAGCATTTT.

The chain is built from TRBV4-1 and TRBJ1-5; no clear D. The V end was cut by 6 bases, the J end by 0 bases, with 15 bases between. CDR3 size: 16 residues. The germline V gene has CDR1 MGHRA and CDR2 YSYEKL. The CDR3 region is CASSPRESFSNQPQHF. The DNA of the CDR3 is TGCGCCAGCAGTCCCCGTGAGTCTTTTAGCAATCAGCCCCAGCATTTT.

The chain has TRBV19 and TRBJ1-3; no firm D call. With 4 bases removed from V and 0 bases from J, the gap between germline ends came to 10 bases. The CDR3 extends over 15 amino acids. Germline CDR1 and CDR2: LNHDA and SQIVND (reference sequence). For the CDR3, the DNA is TGTGCCAGTAGTAAGACACCAAGCTCTGGAAACACCATATATTTT. It translates to CASSKTPSSGNTIYF.

The CDR3 region has the DNA TGTGCCATCAGTGAGTCTGCAGGGAGGAATTCACCCCTCCACTTT. Translation: CAISESAGRNSPLHF. The J gene is TRBJ1-6, the V gene TRBV10-3; D is possibly TRBD1 (5 bases). The V end lost 0 bases, the J end lost 7 bases, and 10 bases lay between the germline ends. Germline values: CDR1 ENHRY, CDR2 SYGVKD. The length of the CDR3 is 15 residues.

The rearrangement joins TRBV7-8 to TRBJ1-1; D is ambiguous. Trimming shortened V by 2 bases and J by 1 base, and 5 bases separated the two germline ends. Germline V CDR1 and CDR2: SGHVS, FQNEAQ. The CDR3 runs to 13 residues. CDR3 in amino acids: CASSLRENTEAFF. CDR3 coding DNA: TGTGCCAGCAGCTTACGGGAGAACACTGAAGCTTTCTTT.

This chain joins TRBV18 and TRBJ1-2; 7 bases align to TRBD1. CDR1 is KGHSH and CDR2 is LQKENI in the germline V gene. The trim removed 5 bases at V and 4 bases at J, leaving 13 bases unmatched. This CDR3 is 16 amino acids long. The CDR3 DNA sequence: TGTGCCAGCTCAATGGCCTCGGACAGGTCAACCTATGGCTACACCTTC. This translates into CASSMASDRSTYGYTF.

The gene calls are TRBV15 and TRBJ2-3; TRBD1 matches at 7 bases. Trimming at V came to 8 bases and at J to 1 base, leaving 6 bases not matched to a gene. This CDR3 is built from 14 residues. Germline CDR1 is LNHNV and CDR2 is YYDKDF (reference sequence). For the CDR3, the DNA is TGTGCCACCGGAGACAGGGACCGCACAGATACGCAGTATTTT. Encoded protein: CATGDRDRTDTQYF.

V gene TRBV7-2 combines with J gene TRBJ2-5; D is possibly TRBD2 (7 bases). The V gene lost 3 bases and the J gene lost 10 bases, with 18 bases spanning the gap. CDR3 size: 14 residues. Germline V gene lookup returns CDR1 SGHTA and CDR2 FQGNSA. The CDR3 here is CASSLDSGAIHQYF. The DNA for the CDR3 is TGTGCCAGCAGCTTGGACAGCGGGGCGATCCACCAGTACTTC.

This clone is a singleton in its sample. The V gene is TRBV6-5, the J gene TRBJ2-1; 9 nucleotides align to TRBD2. Losses at the gene ends were 6 bases for V and 9 bases for J; bases not matched to a gene: 6. This CDR3 spans 13 amino acids. Germline CDR1 reads MNHEY; CDR2 reads SVGAGI. CDR3 in amino acids: CASSSGLASEQFF. In nucleotides, the CDR3 is TGTGCCAGCAGCTCGGGACTAGCCAGTGAGCAGTTCTTC.

The chain has TRBV11-2 and TRBJ2-7, with 7 bases that match TRBD2. Trimming cost V 2 bases and J 2 bases; bases outside gene matches: 6. Germline V CDR1 and CDR2: SGHAT, FQNNGV. The CDR3 runs to 15 residues. For the CDR3, the DNA is TGTGCCAGCAGCTTACTCTCGGGACTACCCTACGAGCAGTACTTC. Its protein product is CASSLLSGLPYEQYF.